Sequencing of this T cell receptor (beta chain) was carried out in a study of T cell repertoires in cytomegalovirus infection. Study in general: Through public TCR beta signatures, both CMV infection and matching HLA type were indicated.

The CDR3 covers 17 residues. Germline-derived CDR1 and CDR2 are LNHDA and SQIVND (reference sequence). Trimming stripped 1 base from V and 1 base from J, with 14 bases between. TCRdb reanalysed the reads using MiXCR and keeps one entry per CDR3 protein. The sample holds around 100,000 distinct CDR3 sequences, 10% seen once. This clonotype was recorded a few times. What it binds is not known. Sample: PBMCs, sequenced either directly or after in vitro stimulation (not recorded which). The clonotype originates from a human donor in good health (CMV status not recorded). Some clones in this sample may be carry-over from other donors' samples. This sequence joins TRBV19 and TRBJ2-4; D not resolved. In DNA form, the CDR3 reads TGTGCCAGTAGTATAGTAAGCCAATCGGCGGCCAAAAACATTCAGTACTTC. The encoded protein is CASSIVSQSAAKNIQYF. Combining the CDR3 with reference TRBV19 and TRBJ2-4 gives the whole variable domain DGGITQSPKYLFRKEGQNVTLSCEQNLNHDAMYWYRQDPGQGLRLIYYSQIVNDFQKGDIAEGYSVSREKKESFPLTVTSAQKNPTAFYLCASSIVSQSAAKNIQYFGAGTRLSVL.